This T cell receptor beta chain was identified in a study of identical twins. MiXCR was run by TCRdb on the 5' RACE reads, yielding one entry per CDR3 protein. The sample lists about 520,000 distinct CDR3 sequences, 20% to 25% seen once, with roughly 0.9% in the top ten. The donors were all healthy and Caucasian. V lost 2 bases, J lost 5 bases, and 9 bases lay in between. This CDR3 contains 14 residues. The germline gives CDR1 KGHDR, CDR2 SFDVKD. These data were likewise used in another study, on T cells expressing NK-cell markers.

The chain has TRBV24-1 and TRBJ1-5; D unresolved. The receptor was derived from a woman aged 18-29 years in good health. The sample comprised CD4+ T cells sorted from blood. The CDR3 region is CATSDSWRDQPQHF. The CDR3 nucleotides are TGTGCCACCAGTGATTCCTGGAGGGATCAGCCCCAGCATTTT.